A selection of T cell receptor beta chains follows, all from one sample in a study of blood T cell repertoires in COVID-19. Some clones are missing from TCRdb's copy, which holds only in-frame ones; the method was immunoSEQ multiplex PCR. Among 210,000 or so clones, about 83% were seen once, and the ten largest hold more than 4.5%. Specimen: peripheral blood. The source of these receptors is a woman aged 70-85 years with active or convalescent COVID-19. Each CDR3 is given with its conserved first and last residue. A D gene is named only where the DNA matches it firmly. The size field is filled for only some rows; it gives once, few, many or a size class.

TGTGCCAGCAGTACCCCCAGGGACAGGGGGCTCCATCAGCCCCAGCATTTT,CASSTPRDRGLHQPQHF,NA,TRBV28,TRBJ1-5,TRBD1
TGCGCCAGCAGCTTACCGGGACAGGGGACTGAAGCTTTCTTT,CASSLPGQGTEAFF,NA,TRBV5-1,TRBJ1-1,TRBD1
TGTGCCAGCAGTCCCCGACTCACAGATACGCAGTATTTT,CASSPRLTDTQYF,NA,TRBV12-3/TRBV12-4,TRBJ2-3,NA
TGTGCCAGCAGCTTCTTAGCGGGAGGGCGATACGAGCAGTACTTC,CASSFLAGGRYEQYF,NA,TRBV7-2,TRBJ2-7,TRBD2
TGTGCCAGCAGTTACTCGCCTAGCGGTAATTACGAGCAGTACTTC,CASSYSPSGNYEQYF,NA,TRBV6-2/TRBV6-3,TRBJ2-7,TRBD2
TGTGCCAGCAGCCCTACTAGCGGGCCTTCCTACGAGCAGTACTTC,CASSPTSGPSYEQYF,NA,TRBV3-1/TRBV3-2,TRBJ2-7,TRBD2
TGTGCCAGCAGCTTGGATGGGCATCCCTACGAGCAGTACTTC,CASSLDGHPYEQYF,NA,TRBV5-4,TRBJ2-7,NA
TGCGCCAGCAGCCTAGGGGGCGGCACTGAAGCTTTCTTT,CASSLGGGTEAFF,NA,TRBV5-1,TRBJ1-1,TRBD1
TGTGCCAGCAGTTACGCCAGAGGCCCGAACACTGAAGCTTTCTTT,CASSYARGPNTEAFF,NA,TRBV6-6,TRBJ1-1,NA
TGTGCCAGTAGTATAGGAGCTAACTATGGCTACACCTTC,CASSIGANYGYTF,NA,TRBV19,TRBJ1-2,NA
TGTGCCAGCAGCCCCGGACTAGCGGCCGCCTACGAGCAGTACTTC,CASSPGLAAAYEQYF,few,TRBV9,TRBJ2-7,TRBD2
TGTGCCAGCAGCGTAGAGCCTTCAACCGGGGAGCTGTTTTTT,CASSVEPSTGELFF,NA,TRBV9,TRBJ2-2,NA
TGTGCCAGTAGGCGCCCGGGAGCATACAATGAGCAGTTCTTC,CASRRPGAYNEQFF,NA,TRBV19,TRBJ2-1,NA
TGTGCCAGCAGTTCGACAGGTTGGCCCTACGAGCAGTACTTC,CASSSTGWPYEQYF,once,TRBV27,TRBJ2-7,NA
TGTGCCTGTTACAGGGCATCAGATGAAAAACTGTTTTTT,CACYRASDEKLFF,few,TRBV30,TRBJ1-4,NA
TGCGCCAGCAGCCAAGATAGAGACAGGTCGTATGGCTACACCTTC,CASSQDRDRSYGYTF,NA,TRBV4-1,TRBJ1-2,NA
TGCGCCAGCAGCCAAGACTCTAGCGGGAGGTACGAGCAGTACTTC,CASSQDSSGRYEQYF,NA,TRBV4-1,TRBJ2-7,TRBD2
TGTGCCAGCAGCACGACCGGGACAGGGGGCTCTGGCTACACCTTC,CASSTTGTGGSGYTF,NA,TRBV5-4,TRBJ1-2,TRBD1
TGTGCCAGCAGTTTAGTCGGTAGTGTCGGTGCGAGACGTAGCGAGCAGTTCTTC,CASSLVGSVGARRSEQFF,NA,TRBV28,TRBJ2-1,NA
TGTGCCAGCAGCCTGGGGGGAGACACTGAAGCTTTCTTT,CASSLGGDTEAFF,NA,TRBV6-6,TRBJ1-1,NA
TGTGCCAGTAGTCCTAGGCGGGGCAGGGGGCTGTTTACTGGGGCCAACGTCCTGACTTTC,CASSPRRGRGLFTGANVLTF,NA,TRBV19,TRBJ2-6,TRBD1
TGTGCCAGTAGTCCACGGGACAGGAATCAGCCCCAGCATTTT,CASSPRDRNQPQHF,NA,TRBV19,TRBJ1-5,TRBD1
TGTGCCAGCAGCCAGACAGCTAACACTGAAGCTTTCTTT,CASSQTANTEAFF,NA,TRBV28,TRBJ1-1,NA
TGTGCCAGCAGCCTGGCGGGGACAGGGAACACCGGGGAGCTGTTTTTT,CASSLAGTGNTGELFF,NA,TRBV7-3,TRBJ2-2,TRBD1
TGTGCCTGGAACCTCGACCCCGGGGATGAGCAGTTCTTC,CAWNLDPGDEQFF,NA,TRBV30,TRBJ2-1,NA
TGTGCCAGTAGTATAGGTCCAGGGGCGGGCGAGCAGTACTTT,CASSIGPGAGEQYF,NA,TRBV19,TRBJ2-7,NA
TGTGCCAGCAAACGAGATAACGGTTTGAACACTGAAGCTTTCTTT,CASKRDNGLNTEAFF,NA,TRBV6-5,TRBJ1-1,NA